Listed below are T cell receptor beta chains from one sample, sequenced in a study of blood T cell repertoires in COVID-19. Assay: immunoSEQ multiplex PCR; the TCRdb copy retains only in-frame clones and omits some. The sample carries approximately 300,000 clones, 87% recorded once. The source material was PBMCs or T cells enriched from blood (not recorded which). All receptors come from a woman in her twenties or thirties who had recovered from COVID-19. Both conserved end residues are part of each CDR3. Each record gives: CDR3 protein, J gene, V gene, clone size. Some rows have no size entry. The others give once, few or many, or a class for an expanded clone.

CDR3aa: CASSLGGGDEQFF
j_gene: TRBJ2-1
v_gene: TRBV11-3
abundance: NA

CDR3aa: CASSETGVAYEQYF
j_gene: TRBJ2-7
v_gene: TRBV5-6
abundance: NA

CDR3aa: CASSVDGRTGNYGYTF
j_gene: TRBJ1-2
v_gene: TRBV9
abundance: once

CDR3aa: CAWRDLLKRGEKLFF
j_gene: TRBJ1-4
v_gene: TRBV30
abundance: NA

CDR3aa: CASSIGTATYEQYF
j_gene: TRBJ2-7
v_gene: TRBV19
abundance: NA

CDR3aa: CASSKAPWDRKVYSNQPQHF
j_gene: TRBJ1-5
v_gene: TRBV21-1
abundance: NA

CDR3aa: CASSPRTGSIYGYTF
j_gene: TRBJ1-2
v_gene: TRBV9
abundance: NA

CDR3aa: CASSHGWGGPNEKLFF
j_gene: TRBJ1-4
v_gene: TRBV7-9
abundance: NA

CDR3aa: CASVGAPDTQYF
j_gene: TRBJ2-3
v_gene: TRBV6-5
abundance: once

CDR3aa: CASSLGGGGNTDTQYF
j_gene: TRBJ2-3
v_gene: TRBV5-1
abundance: NA

CDR3aa: CASSPGGFEQYF
j_gene: TRBJ2-7
v_gene: TRBV9
abundance: NA

CDR3aa: CASSDPGGYTF
j_gene: TRBJ1-2
v_gene: TRBV3-1/TRBV3-2
abundance: few

CDR3aa: CASRPEGGSTEAFF
j_gene: TRBJ1-1
v_gene: TRBV7-8
abundance: few

CDR3aa: CATQGQANYGYTF
j_gene: TRBJ1-2
v_gene: TRBV10-3
abundance: NA

CDR3aa: CAIKNRGRAGYTF
j_gene: TRBJ1-2
v_gene: TRBV10-3
abundance: few

CDR3aa: CASSRDTNTEAFF
j_gene: TRBJ1-1
v_gene: TRBV11-2
abundance: NA

CDR3aa: CASSLARTGPNTEAFF
j_gene: TRBJ1-1
v_gene: TRBV7-8
abundance: NA

CDR3aa: CASSSRLGTRNTEAFF
j_gene: TRBJ1-1
v_gene: TRBV5-1
abundance: once

CDR3aa: CASSRSTVLSGYTF
j_gene: TRBJ1-2
v_gene: TRBV6-5
abundance: NA

CDR3aa: CASSLETGSNYGYTF
j_gene: TRBJ1-2
v_gene: TRBV5-1
abundance: once

CDR3aa: CASSLAPPAPGGYTF
j_gene: TRBJ1-2
v_gene: TRBV5-1
abundance: NA

CDR3aa: CSVEVAGLDGYTF
j_gene: TRBJ1-2
v_gene: TRBV29-1
abundance: NA

CDR3aa: CASSQGRGSGNTIYF
j_gene: TRBJ1-3
v_gene: TRBV4-2
abundance: once

CDR3aa: CATSRIQGPLTDTQYF
j_gene: TRBJ2-3
v_gene: TRBV15
abundance: NA

CDR3aa: CASTRLAGGSNTGELFF
j_gene: TRBJ2-2
v_gene: TRBV19
abundance: NA

CDR3aa: CASSRSPAGNTIYF
j_gene: TRBJ1-3
v_gene: TRBV7-9
abundance: once

CDR3aa: CSVEDKYEQYF
j_gene: TRBJ2-7
v_gene: TRBV29-1
abundance: NA

CDR3aa: CASGSGQGADTEAFF
j_gene: TRBJ1-1
v_gene: TRBV12-5
abundance: few

CDR3aa: CASSPRGQVTGNTIYF
j_gene: TRBJ1-3
v_gene: TRBV9
abundance: NA

CDR3aa: CASHQLAGANTGELFF
j_gene: TRBJ2-2
v_gene: TRBV28
abundance: NA

CDR3aa: CASSLATANTEAFF
j_gene: TRBJ1-1
v_gene: TRBV5-1
abundance: NA

CDR3aa: CASTDEGVRYEQYF
j_gene: TRBJ2-7
v_gene: TRBV10-1
abundance: NA

CDR3aa: CASSLWDGQNEQYF
j_gene: TRBJ2-7
v_gene: TRBV27
abundance: few

CDR3aa: CASSLVVSSSSYNEQFF
j_gene: TRBJ2-1
v_gene: TRBV5-6
abundance: NA

CDR3aa: CASSPRSGTGAYEQYF
j_gene: TRBJ2-7
v_gene: TRBV7-6
abundance: NA

CDR3aa: CAISDRTVLGNQPQHF
j_gene: TRBJ1-5
v_gene: TRBV10-3
abundance: NA

CDR3aa: CAWRLTGSLSYTF
j_gene: TRBJ1-2
v_gene: TRBV30
abundance: NA

CDR3aa: CAWSVGARGRKNGYTF
j_gene: TRBJ1-2
v_gene: TRBV30
abundance: NA

CDR3aa: CASSQDQGAGYTF
j_gene: TRBJ1-2
v_gene: TRBV4-2
abundance: NA

CDR3aa: CASRGRTEAFF
j_gene: TRBJ1-1
v_gene: TRBV2
abundance: NA

CDR3aa: CASSLARQGAGTGELFF
j_gene: TRBJ2-2
v_gene: TRBV7-2
abundance: once

CDR3aa: CASSQNRVGGAFF
j_gene: TRBJ1-1
v_gene: TRBV7-2
abundance: NA

CDR3aa: CASSVQASGNTIYF
j_gene: TRBJ1-3
v_gene: TRBV7-9
abundance: NA

CDR3aa: CASSVDRGAFF
j_gene: TRBJ1-1
v_gene: TRBV2
abundance: NA

CDR3aa: CASSPAVETQYF
j_gene: TRBJ2-5
v_gene: TRBV7-6
abundance: NA

CDR3aa: CASSTPGTSAFF
j_gene: TRBJ1-1
v_gene: TRBV7-9
abundance: NA

CDR3aa: CASSQDSRNEKLFF
j_gene: TRBJ1-4
v_gene: TRBV18
abundance: once

CDR3aa: CASSKHDRNTEAFF
j_gene: TRBJ1-1
v_gene: TRBV7-9
abundance: few

CDR3aa: CSASRRVTGELFF
j_gene: TRBJ2-2
v_gene: TRBV20-1
abundance: NA

CDR3aa: CASSPSGQLGTEAFF
j_gene: TRBJ1-1
v_gene: TRBV7-9
abundance: few

CDR3aa: CAWSVLIREKLFF
j_gene: TRBJ1-4
v_gene: TRBV30
abundance: NA